This passage covers 12 T cell receptor beta chains from one sample sequenced in a study of chemoradiotherapy in HPV16-positive cancers (dated by TCRdb to between 2022 and 2023). Library construction relied on the immunoSEQ multiplex PCR assay. Drawn from immuneACCESS, this table holds only the in-frame rearrangements with V and J called that TCRdb kept. Clones are partly lost; checked studies trace under half to an unresolved V gene and leave the rest unexplained. In all, the sample holds about 2,900 clones, and approximately 86% of those were seen once. Clones ranked in the top ten supply approximately 2.6% of the sample. The sequences come from tumor tissue, collected from a patient who underwent chemoradiotherapy. These TCRs come from a human donor with HPV-associated anogenital cancer.

This rearrangement joins TRBV27 to TRBJ1-2; D is unresolved. Trimming stripped 3 bases from V and 1 base from J, with 12 bases between. The germline CDR1 and CDR2 sequences are MNHEY and SMNVEV (reference sequence). CDR3 length equals 15 residues. The CDR3 nucleotides are TGTGCCAGCAGTTTGATCCAGGAGATTAACTATGGCTACACCTTC. Translated, it gives CASSLIQEINYGYTF.

The chain joins TRBV11-2 to TRBJ2-5; 9 bases match TRBD2. Germline loops: CDR1 SGHAT, CDR2 FQNNGV. Unmatched junction bases numbered 4, after V lost 5 bases and J lost 3 bases. The CDR3 has 14 residues. CDR3 in amino acids: CASSTLAGEETQYF. CDR3 DNA sequence: TGTGCCAGCAGCACATTAGCGGGAGAAGAGACCCAGTACTTC.

The chain carries TRBV7-9 and TRBJ1-1; TRBD1 matches at 7 bases. V lost 6 bases and J lost 3; bases outside the gene matches: 7. This CDR3 has 14 amino acids. CDR1 and CDR2 (germline): SEHNR, FQNEAQ (reference sequence). The CDR3 reads CASRTDRRDTEAFF. CDR3 DNA sequence: TGTGCCAGCAGGACGGACAGGCGGGACACTGAAGCTTTCTTT.

The V call is TRBV9, the J call TRBJ1-2, with a tentative D call TRBD1 (6 bases). Germline assignment: CDR1 SGDLS and CDR2 YYNGEE. V dropped 2 bases and J dropped 4 bases, with 12 bases sitting between them. This CDR3 has 14 amino acids. CDR3 in DNA: TGTGCCAGCAGCGTCGGACAGCTATCCTATGGCTACACCTTC. It translates to CASSVGQLSYGYTF. The full variable domain, rest sourced from reference TRBV9 and TRBJ1-2, is DSGVTQTPKHLITATGQRVTLRCSPRSGDLSVYWYQQSLDQGLQFLIQYYNGEERAKGNILERFSAQQFPDLHSELNLSSLELGDSALYFCASSVGQLSYGYTFGSGTRLTVV.

CDR3 DNA sequence: TGTGCCAGCAGTTTAGTCCAGGCTCTCCAAGAGACCCAGTACTTC. This sequence encodes CASSLVQALQETQYF. The gene calls are TRBV28 and TRBJ2-5; D remains ambiguous. The CDR3 runs 15 residues. Trimming took 2 bases from V and 1 from J, leaving 11 bases between them. From germline, CDR1 is MDHEN and CDR2 SYDVKM.

This chain uses TRBV5-1 with TRBJ2-3; 10 bases line up with TRBD2. CDR1 is SGHRS and CDR2 is YFSETQ in the germline V gene. The V and J ends lost 1 base and 4 bases, in that order; junction bases with no gene match: 9. The CDR3 sequence is 17 residues long. The CDR3 here is CASSLTNTAGGPDTQYF. For the CDR3, the DNA is TGCGCCAGCAGCTTGACTAACACAGCGGGGGGGCCAGATACGCAGTATTTT.

Comment on this clone: In the same sample, other DNA sequences code for this CDR3. The gene calls are TRBV7-2 and TRBJ2-1; D may be TRBD2 (6 bases). Germline loops: CDR1 SGHTA, CDR2 FQGNSA. The CDR3 consists of 16 residues. V dropped 1 base and J dropped 2 bases, with 12 bases sitting between them. Here the CDR3 reads CASSLVARGPYNEQFF. The CDR3 DNA follows: TGTGCCAGCAGCTTAGTTGCGCGGGGCCCCTACAATGAGCAGTTCTTC.

This chain joins TRBV4-1 and TRBJ2-7; D is possibly TRBD2 (5 bases). The germline V gene has CDR1 MGHRA and CDR2 YSYEKL. V lost 3 bases to trimming and J lost 3 bases, with 6 bases between them. The CDR3 has 12 amino acids. The CDR3, as DNA: TGCGCCAGCAGCCATGCGGGCTACGAGCAGTACTTC. Its protein product is CASSHAGYEQYF.

The V gene is TRBV5-1, the J gene TRBJ2-7, with TRBD1 matching over 9 bases. CDR1 is SGHRS and CDR2 is YFSETQ in the germline V gene. J lost 4 bases, V lost 0 bases, and 2 bases had no gene match. This CDR3 spans 14 amino acids. The chain's CDR3 is CASSLDGQGYEQYF. Written as DNA, the CDR3 is TGCGCCAGCAGCTTGGATGGACAGGGGTACGAGCAGTACTTC.

The J gene is TRBJ2-3, the V gene TRBV4-3; D is undetermined. CDR1 is LGHNA, CDR2 YSLEER, per germline. The germline V and J ends were trimmed by 3 bases and 2 bases, with 6 bases remaining between them. The CDR3 extends over 13 amino acids. This CDR3 reads CASSQGTTDTQYF. CDR3 bases: TGCGCCAGCAGCCAGGGTACCACAGATACGCAGTATTTT.

CDR3: CASSARTGVQETQYF. The CDR3 coding sequence is TGTGCCAGCAGCGCAAGGACAGGGGTACAAGAGACCCAGTACTTC. V and J are TRBV9 and TRBJ2-5, with TRBD1 identical over 9 bases. J lost 2 bases, V lost 3 bases, and 5 bases had no gene match. CDR3 length: 15 amino acids. Germline values: CDR1 SGDLS, CDR2 YYNGEE.

The chain has TRBV27 and TRBJ1-1, with 12 positions matching TRBD1. The CDR3 runs 17 residues. Trimming at V came to 6 bases and at J to 5 bases, leaving 13 bases not matched to a gene. Germline values: CDR1 MNHEY, CDR2 SMNVEV (reference sequence). The CDR3, as DNA: TGTGCCAGCAGGACGGGGACAGGGGGCCCCAGGAGAACTGAAGCTTTCTTT. It specifies CASRTGTGGPRRTEAFF.